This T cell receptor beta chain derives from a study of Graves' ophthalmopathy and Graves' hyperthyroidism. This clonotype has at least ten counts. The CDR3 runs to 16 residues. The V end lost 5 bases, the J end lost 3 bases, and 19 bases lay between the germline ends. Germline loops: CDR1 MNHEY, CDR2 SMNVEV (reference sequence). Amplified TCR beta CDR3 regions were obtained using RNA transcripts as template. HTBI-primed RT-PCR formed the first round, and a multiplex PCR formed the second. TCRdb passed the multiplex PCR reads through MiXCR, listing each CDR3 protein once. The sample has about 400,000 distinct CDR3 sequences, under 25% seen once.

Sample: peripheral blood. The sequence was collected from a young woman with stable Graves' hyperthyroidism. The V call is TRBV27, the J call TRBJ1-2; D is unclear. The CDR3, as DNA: TGTGCCAGCAGTAGATCCTGGATAAGTCGGGACTATGGCTACACCTTC. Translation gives CASSRSWISRDYGYTF.